These 15 T cell receptor beta chains were sequenced from one sample in a study of cytomegalovirus exposure and HLA in healthy donors. Use of 60 Vbeta and 13 Jbeta primers characterized the PCR. TCRdb's table, derived via immunoSEQ multiplex PCR, lists solely in-frame clones and lacks some. The data contain some 150,000 clones, more than 75% of them seen just once; the ten biggest clones take up less than 2.5%. Sample: PBMCs. These receptors came from a woman aged 18-30 years in good health and CMV-seronegative.

The chain's CDR3 is CAISGGRGGKETQYF. The CDR3 nucleotides read TGTGCCATCAGTGGCGGTCGCGGGGGAAAAGAGACCCAGTACTTC. The rearrangement joins TRBV10-3 to TRBJ2-5; 7 bases line up with TRBD2. The CDR3 contains 15 residues. Per the germline V gene, CDR1 is ENHRY and CDR2 is SYGVKD. Trimming cost V 4 bases and J 3 bases; bases outside gene matches: 8.

The chain has TRBV5-1 and TRBJ2-7; TRBD2 agrees at 10 bases. With V trimmed by 0 bases and J by 0 bases, 3 bases remained unmatched. CDR1 and CDR2 (germline): SGHRS, YFSETQ. The CDR3 has 16 residues. CDR3 DNA sequence: TGCGCCAGCAGCTTGGAAGCTAGCGGGAGCTCCTACGAGCAGTACTTC. Translated: CASSLEASGSSYEQYF.

The chain combines TRBV4-3 with TRBJ2-1; the match to TRBD2 covers 10 bases. Losses at the gene ends were 2 bases for V and 3 bases for J; bases not matched to a gene: 1. Germline V lookup: CDR1 LGHNA, CDR2 YSLEER. The CDR3 is 15 amino acids. CDR3 DNA: TGCGCCAGCAGCCAATCTAGCGGGAGCTACAATGAGCAGTTCTTC. Translation: CASSQSSGSYNEQFF.

This clone came up once. The CDR3 spells CATSSPGQGVYEQYF. The CDR3 region has the DNA TGTGCCACCAGCTCACCGGGACAGGGTGTATACGAGCAGTACTTC. The V gene is TRBV15, the J gene TRBJ2-7; 9 bases fit TRBD1. Trimming cost V 5 bases and J 4 bases; bases outside gene matches: 9. Germline CDR1 and CDR2: LNHNV and YYDKDF (reference sequence). The CDR3 has 15 residues.

A single count supports this clone. The chain has TRBV7-2 and TRBJ2-5; the match to TRBD2 covers 12 bases. CDR1 and CDR2 from the germline V gene are SGHTA and FQGNSA. The CDR3 has 18 residues. The J segment lost 4 bases and the V segment lost 5 bases, leaving 14 bases of the junction unmatched. The CDR3 loop reads CASSPGGLAGGVGETQYF. CDR3 nucleotides: TGTGCCAGCAGCCCGGGGGGGCTAGCGGGGGGGGTCGGAGAGACCCAGTACTTC.

The rearrangement joins TRBV10-3 to TRBJ2-7, with TRBD2 matching 8 bases. CDR1 and CDR2 from the germline V gene are ENHRY and SYGVKD. There are 14 residues in the CDR3. The junction had 12 bases not matched to a gene; V was cut back by 11 bases and J by 3 bases. The CDR3 region is CAAYSPSGGYEQYF. The CDR3 DNA sequence: TGTGCCGCCTACTCCCCAAGCGGGGGCTACGAGCAGTACTTC.

The gene calls are TRBV28 and TRBJ1-6; 7 bases align to TRBD1. The CDR3 sequence is 14 residues long. Germline assignment: CDR1 MDHEN and CDR2 SYDVKM. The V and J ends lost 7 bases and 4 bases, in that order; junction bases with no gene match: 4. CDR3 residues: CASTAGQYNSPLHF. CDR3 DNA sequence: TGTGCCAGCACCGCGGGACAGTATAATTCACCCCTCCACTTT.

This rearrangement joins TRBV4-1 to TRBJ2-1, with 11 positions matching TRBD2. The germline V gene encodes CDR1 MGHRA and CDR2 YSYEKL. The V segment lost 2 bases and the J segment 9 bases; nucleotides outside the gene matches: 15. The CDR3 totals 18 residues. DNA of the CDR3: TGCGCCAGCAGCCAACCTTCGGGACTAGCGGTCGCCGAGGGTGAGCAGTTCTTC. Translating it yields CASSQPSGLAVAEGEQFF.

This clone showed up just a few times. V is TRBV9 and J is TRBJ2-7; TRBD1 might be the D (6 bases). There are 16 residues in the CDR3. Trimming left V 2 bases short and J 0 bases short, with 15 bases between. Germline V gene sequence: CDR1 SGDLS, CDR2 YYNGEE. CDR3 in DNA: TGTGCCAGCAGCGTTTCTGGGGGCGCATTCTCCTACGAGCAGTACTTC. Translated: CASSVSGGAFSYEQYF.

The chain has TRBV7-6 and TRBJ2-3; perhaps TRBD1 as D (5 bases). The CDR3 spans 15 residues. V gave up 5 bases and J gave up 0 bases, with 12 bases separating them. Germline CDR1 reads SGHVS; CDR2 reads FNYEAQ. CDR3 region: CASSQLTASTDTQYF. DNA of the CDR3: TGTGCCAGCAGCCAATTGACAGCTAGCACAGATACGCAGTATTTT.

This clone was detected only a few times. The CDR3 loop reads CASSLDRGTYGYTF. CDR3 coding DNA: TGTGCCAGCAGCCTTGACAGGGGGACCTATGGCTACACCTTC. The J gene is TRBJ1-2, the V gene TRBV2; 9 bases are a match to TRBD1. Germline CDR1 SNHLY, CDR2 FYNNEI. This CDR3 contains 14 residues. V shed 6 bases and J 4 bases; nucleotides not matched to a gene: 6. The full variable domain, rest sourced from reference TRBV2 and TRBJ1-2, is EPEVTQTPSHQVTQMGQEVILRCVPISNHLYFYWYRQILGQKVEFLVSFYNNEISEKSEIFDDQFSVERPDGSNFTLKIRSTKLEDSAMYFCASSLDRGTYGYTFGSGTRLTVV.

The chain couples TRBV18 to TRBJ1-5; D is perhaps TRBD1 (5 bases). Per the germline V gene, CDR1 is KGHSH and CDR2 is LQKENI. The CDR3 is 14 residues long. Trimming removed 0 bases at V and 9 bases at J, with 12 bases between. The CDR3 DNA follows: TGTGCCAGCTCACCACCGGGGGGAGTTGGGCCCCAGCATTTT. This translates into CASSPPGGVGPQHF.

The chain uses TRBV9 and TRBJ2-1, with TRBD2 identical over 7 bases. Germline-derived CDR1 and CDR2 are SGDLS and YYNGEE. V lost 0 bases, J lost 6 bases, and 3 bases stayed unmatched. This CDR3 has 14 amino acids. CDR3 protein: CASSVGTRGNEQFF. CDR3 DNA sequence: TGTGCCAGCAGCGTAGGGACTAGAGGCAATGAGCAGTTCTTC.

The gene calls are TRBV18 and TRBJ2-2; a possible D gene is TRBD1 (5 bases). Germline V gene data show CDR1 as KGHSH and CDR2 as LQKENI. Trimming took 2 bases from V and 6 from J, leaving 13 bases between them. The CDR3 extends over 15 amino acids. The CDR3 is CASSPGAEKAGELFF. CDR3 sequence (DNA): TGTGCCAGCTCACCAGGGGCTGAGAAGGCCGGGGAGCTGTTTTTT.

The gene calls are TRBV30 and TRBJ2-6; TRBD2 is a possible D gene (6 bases). The CDR3 length is 18 residues. Trimming pared 0 bases from V and 0 bases from J, leaving 15 bases between. Per germline, CDR1 GTSNPN and CDR2 SVGIG (reference sequence). CDR3 in amino acids: CAWSVKGGGDSGANVLTF. The CDR3, as DNA: TGTGCCTGGAGTGTAAAAGGAGGCGGGGACTCTGGGGCCAACGTCCTGACTTTC.